A single sample is the source of the 18 T cell receptor beta chains below, sequenced in a study of early T cells in non-severe SARS-CoV-2 infection. Via MiXCR, TCRdb re-called the 5' RACE reads, giving one row per CDR3 protein. The profile shows 70,000 to 90,000 distinct CDR3 sequences, around 16% of them singletons. The sample comprised whole blood. The source of these receptors is an adult who was a healthcare worker with PCR-confirmed SARS-CoV-2 infection or an uninfected control (not recorded which).

This clonotype was recorded at least ten times. A junction boundary mismatches the germline segment, possibly from a read error. V and J are TRBV27 and TRBJ2-1; D is uncertain. CDR1 and CDR2 (germline): MNHEY, SMNVEV (reference sequence). This CDR3 spans 12 amino acids. The CDR3 DNA reads as TGTGCCAGCAGTAGATCCTCCAATGAGCAGTTCTTC. It encodes CASSRSSNEQFF.

This clonotype was seen many times. The V gene is TRBV7-3, the J gene TRBJ2-7; unclear D gene. Germline CDR1 is SGHTA and CDR2 is FQGTGA. This CDR3 is built from 13 residues. Trimming removed 4 bases at V and 9 bases at J, with 16 bases between. As DNA, the CDR3 is TGTGCCAGCAGCTCAACCCCCCTAAGTGGGCAGTACTTC. This encodes CASSSTPLSGQYF.

This clonotype was found a few times. This chain connects TRBV19 to TRBJ1-2, with no clear D. CDR3 length equals 13 residues. Germline V lookup: CDR1 LNHDA, CDR2 SQIVND (reference sequence). The V end lost 1 base, the J end lost 2 bases, and 5 bases lay between the germline ends. The CDR3 loop reads CASSIVENYGYTF. DNA of the CDR3: TGTGCCAGTAGTATAGTGGAAAACTATGGCTACACCTTC.

A word on this clonotype: The germline gene is not matched at one end of the junction; a read error may be the cause. The rearrangement links TRBV4-2 to TRBJ2-3; 10 bases line up with TRBD2. The CDR3 has 18 amino acids. CDR1 is LGHNA, CDR2 YNFKEQ, per germline. CDR3 nucleotide sequence: TGTGCCAGCAGCCAAGATAGCGGGAGGCACCTGCGCACAGATTCGCAGTATTTT. Translated, it gives CASSQDSGRHLRTDSQYF.

Only a few counts were recorded for this clonotype. The chain couples TRBV12-3 or TRBV12-4 to TRBJ1-2; no firm D call. The CDR3 runs 16 residues. Trimming removed 5 bases from V and 1 base from J, with 17 bases in between. CDR3: CASSPIQPQFNYGYTF. The CDR3 region has the DNA TGTGCCAGCAGTCCCATACAGCCACAATTTAACTATGGCTACACCTTC.

This rearrangement joins TRBV7-3 to TRBJ1-1; possibly TRBD1 for D (5 bases). Trimming shortened V by 0 bases and J by 2 bases, and 10 bases separated the two germline ends. This CDR3 region has 15 residues. Looked up from germline, CDR1 is SGHTA and CDR2 is FQGTGA. The CDR3 loop is CASSLTQGLNTEAFF. CDR3 DNA sequence: TGTGCCAGCAGCTTAACGCAGGGACTAAACACTGAAGCTTTCTTT.

V gene TRBV19 combines with J gene TRBJ2-7; 8 bases map to TRBD1. The CDR3 spans 12 residues. The germline CDR1 and CDR2 sequences are LNHDA and SQIVND (reference sequence). V trimming: 11 bases; J trimming: 0 bases; junction bases outside the gene matches: 3. In nucleotides, the CDR3 is TGTGCCGAGGGACAGGACTCCTACGAGCAGTACTTC. Translated: CAEGQDSYEQYF.

This clonotype was picked up a small number of times. The gene calls are TRBV29-1 and TRBJ2-6; D remains unclear. CDR1 is SQVTM and CDR2 is ANQGSEA in the germline V gene. CDR3 length: 12 residues. The V gene lost 8 bases and the J gene lost 4 bases, with 9 bases spanning the gap. The CDR3 nucleotides are TGCAGCCTTCCACGGGGGGCCAACGTCCTGACTTTC. Translated: CSLPRGANVLTF.

This clonotype was counted a few times. This chain uses TRBV6-6 with TRBJ1-2; 9 bases are a match to TRBD1. The CDR3 loop spans 11 amino acids. Trimming at V came to 6 bases and at J to 8 bases, leaving 1 base not matched to a gene. Germline V gene lookup returns CDR1 MNHNY and CDR2 SVGAGI (reference sequence). CDR3 protein: CASSTGGGYTF. The CDR3 nucleotides read TGTGCCAGCAGCACAGGGGGCGGCTACACCTTC.

The chain employs TRBV5-6 and TRBJ2-3, with D unclear. Trimming cost V 4 bases and J 2 bases, with 11 bases left between them. This CDR3 comprises 14 residues. Germline V lookup: CDR1 SGHDT, CDR2 YYEEEE. The DNA for the CDR3 is TGTGCCAGCAGCCCTCGTCCAGTCACAGATACGCAGTATTTT. This sequence encodes CASSPRPVTDTQYF. The full variable domain, in which reference TRBV5-6 and TRBJ2-3 provide the parts outside the CDR3, is DAGVTQSPTHLIKTRGQQVTLRCSPKSGHDTVSWYQQALGQGPQFIFQYYEEEERQRGNFPDRFSGHQFPNYSSELNVNALLLGDSALYLCASSPRPVTDTQYFGPGTRLTVL.

The gene calls are TRBV5-4 and TRBJ2-7, with D tentatively TRBD2 (6 bases). V was trimmed by 4 bases and J by 1 base, leaving 12 bases between them. The CDR3 runs to 14 residues. Germline lookup yields CDR1 SGHNT and CDR2 YYREEE (reference sequence). CDR3 DNA: TGTGCCAGCAGCCTACGGGGGAAATCCTACGAGCAGTACTTC. It translates to CASSLRGKSYEQYF.

This clonotype was observed a few times. The chain employs TRBV27 and TRBJ2-3, with D perhaps matching TRBD1 or TRBD2 (5 bases each). CDR1 and CDR2 (germline): MNHEY, SMNVEV (reference sequence). V was shortened by 9 bases and J by 2 bases, with 15 bases between the two germline ends. The CDR3 has 14 amino acids. The CDR3 is CASAPGRFTDTQYF. In DNA, the CDR3 is TGTGCCAGTGCGCCGGGGCGATTCACAGATACGCAGTATTTT.

This clonotype showed up just a few times. This chain links TRBV7-2 with TRBJ2-7; 8 bases are shared with TRBD1. CDR1 and CDR2 (germline): SGHTA, FQGNSA. The ends lost 6 bases at V and 2 bases at J; junction bases unmatched: 3. The CDR3 has 13 amino acids. CDR3 DNA: TGTGCCAGCAGGGGGACAGGACCCTACGAGCAGTACTTC. Its translation is CASRGTGPYEQYF.

On this clonotype itself: A much larger clone is a single base away; this may be a read error. The chain links TRBV6-5 to TRBJ2-7, with D hard to call. The CDR3 is 15 residues long. Trimming left V 0 bases short and J 6 bases short, with 15 bases between. The germline CDR1 and CDR2 sequences are MNHEY and SVGAGI. The CDR3 here is CASSYSGRRFGEQYF. CDR3 nucleotide sequence: TGTGCCAGCAGTTACTCGGGAAGACGGTTTGGCGAGCAGTACTTC.

The gene calls are TRBV10-3 and TRBJ2-5; 10 nucleotides line up with TRBD2. The J segment lost 1 base and the V segment lost 3 bases, leaving 2 bases of the junction unmatched. The CDR3 is 15 amino acids. Per germline, CDR1 ENHRY and CDR2 SYGVKD. The chain's CDR3 is CAISDLAGAQETQYF. CDR3 in DNA: TGTGCCATCAGTGACCTAGCGGGGGCCCAAGAGACCCAGTACTTC.

This clonotype was seen ten or more times. V usage is TRBV7-9 and J usage is TRBJ1-4; D ambiguous. The CDR3 totals 13 residues. CDR1 SEHNR and CDR2 FQNEAQ come from the germline V gene (reference sequence). V was clipped by 5 bases and J by 8 bases, with 12 bases between them. The CDR3 protein is CASSTTLEEKLFF. CDR3 sequence (DNA): TGTGCCAGCAGCACAACACTGGAAGAAAAACTGTTTTTT.

This clonotype was seen a handful of times. The chain has TRBV27 and TRBJ1-1; 7 nucleotides line up with TRBD1. Germline CDR1 reads MNHEY; CDR2 reads SMNVEV (reference sequence). This CDR3 comprises 15 residues. Germline trimming cut 1 base from V and 4 bases from J; bases unmatched to any gene: 6. CDR3 nucleotides: TGTGCCAGCAGTTTATTCGTACAGGGGAGCACTGAAGCTTTCTTT. Translation gives CASSLFVQGSTEAFF.

The chain combines TRBV9 with TRBJ2-1; D is unclear. CDR1 is SGDLS, CDR2 YYNGEE, per germline. V lost 3 bases and J lost 9, with 13 bases in between. The CDR3 totals 13 residues. The CDR3 loop reads CASSASYYLEQFF. The CDR3, as DNA: TGTGCCAGCAGCGCCTCATATTACCTTGAGCAGTTCTTC.